A selection of T cell receptor beta chains follows, all from one sample in a study of tumor-infiltrating lymphocytes in primary liver carcinoma. TCRdb re-called the multiplex PCR reads through MiXCR, storing one row per CDR3 protein. Of some 120,000 distinct CDR3 sequences listed, 60% to 70% are singletons. Sequencing input: liver tumor tissue from sampling region 1. Receptors were obtained from a woman aged 55-70 years with primary liver carcinoma and hepatitis B virus infection. Each CDR3 is given with its conserved first and last residue. Fields, in order: V gene, J gene, CDR3 protein.

>TRBV14|TRBJ1-3
CASSQDQGASGNTIYF
>TRBV6-6|TRBJ1-5
CASTPGQPKNQPQHF
>TRBV24-1|TRBJ2-1
CATSDRGLAFEQFF
>TRBV14|TRBJ2-1
CASSPRGGSGHNEQFF
>TRBV28|TRBJ2-5
CACTESGIQEETQYF
>TRBV5-4|TRBJ2-3
CASSLGGGRTDTQYF
>TRBV28|TRBJ2-7
CASRPTGTSGRSYEQYF
>TRBV12-3/TRBV12-4|TRBJ2-3
CATRRLADTDTQYF
>TRBV29-1|TRBJ2-2
CSVGLGVPPNTGELFF
>TRBV12-3/TRBV12-4|TRBJ1-1
CASSLRGTGFEAFF
>TRBV12-3/TRBV12-4|TRBJ2-1
CASSWSGREQFF
>TRBV5-4|TRBJ2-1
CASSSASGSYNEQFF
>TRBV11-2|TRBJ2-7
CANSPPTSGSYEQYF
>TRBV4-2|TRBJ2-5
CASSQENHGTLGVETQYF
>TRBV30|TRBJ2-5
CAWSLGLAAETQYF
>TRBV29-1|TRBJ1-2
CSVATGGASSGYPF
>TRBV14|TRBJ1-2
CVSSQAGQGADGYTF
>TRBV5-4|TRBJ1-3
CASSLLRPGSGNTIYF
>TRBV7-9|TRBJ2-7
CASSPQGAFYEQYF
>TRBV11-3|TRBJ2-7
CASNHDRGRQEQYF
>TRBV10-3|TRBJ2-1
CAIRTGGVTDYNEQFF
>TRBV15|TRBJ1-5
CPTSRGTGNQPHHF
>TRBV12-3/TRBV12-4|TRBJ2-1
CASRRSGFDEQFF
>TRBV28|TRBJ1-1
CASRWTELTNTEAFF
>TRBV5-1|TRBJ2-3
CASSWGKGRTDTQYF
>TRBV30|TRBJ2-3
CAWSGGTSWATDTQYF
>TRBV20-1|TRBJ2-6
CSARRQGASGANVLTF
>TRBV29-1|TRBJ2-7
CSVETFSVYSYEQHF
>TRBV28|TRBJ1-4
CASRKGGDAEKLFF
>TRBV5-1|TRBJ2-4
CASSFPGGKNIQYF
>TRBV11-2|TRBJ2-1
CASRQVRRGAEQSF
>TRBV12-3/TRBV12-4|TRBJ2-3
CASSFGLAGVSGTDTQYF
>TRBV10-3|TRBJ2-4
CAISDTTSEARGIQYF
>TRBV10-1|TRBJ2-3
CATAGESDIDTQYF
>TRBV6-1|TRBJ2-5
CASSVQGGGQETQYF
>TRBV11-2|TRBJ2-1
CASRPRHISGLAAYNEQFF
>TRBV4-1|TRBJ2-5
CACSQGGPAGLQETQYF
>TRBV6-1|TRBJ2-5
CACSARGDFLETQHF
>TRBV9|TRBJ2-3
CASSVEGRVGVGRDTQYF
>TRBV10-3|TRBJ2-2
CAVRTGGVNTGELFF
>TRBV11-3|TRBJ1-2
CASSQQGSKGGYTF
>TRBV28|TRBJ2-1
CASSSGSNEQFF
>TRBV6-1|TRBJ2-2
CASRKQGSALGELFF
>TRBV28|TRBJ1-2
CASSFGGTYGYTF
>TRBV11-2|TRBJ2-3
CASSLERAGGITDTQYF
>TRBV28|TRBJ1-5
CASSPGTGREPQHF
>TRBV11-3|TRBJ2-5
CTSSLNQRESQYF
>TRBV7-6|TRBJ2-1
CASNRAGTSGDNEQLF
>TRBV4-1|TRBJ1-2
CASSQVLDAANYGYTF
>TRBV6-6|TRBJ2-7
CASRTSGSFEQYF
>TRBV11-2|TRBJ2-7
CAGNWNAGQGGRYEQYF
>TRBV12-3/TRBV12-4|TRBJ2-2
CDSSFSGTRRGELLF